The 31 T cell receptor beta chains in this list originate from one sample, sequenced in a study of cytomegalovirus exposure and HLA in healthy donors. Amplification used 60 Vbeta primers and 13 Jbeta primers. Profiled with immunoSEQ multiplex PCR; TCRdb holds only in-frame clones, not every one. Of more than 95,000 clones listed, approximately 64% are singletons. Sequencing used PBMCs. The receptors stem from a man aged 55 to 69 in good health and CMV-seronegative.

The rearrangement links TRBV5-4 to TRBJ2-4, with TRBD2 matching 14 bases. Germline V gives CDR1 SGHNT, CDR2 YYREEE (reference sequence). The trim removed 4 bases at V and 6 bases at J, leaving 9 bases unmatched. The CDR3 spans 17 residues. CDR3 sequence reads: CASSRGGLAGGPNIQYF. Written as DNA, the CDR3 is TGTGCCAGCAGCCGGGGCGGACTAGCGGGGGGTCCAAACATTCAGTACTTC.

This clone appeared a few times. J is TRBJ1-3 and V is TRBV19; 8 bases agree with TRBD1. With V trimmed by 8 bases and J by 1 base, 13 bases remained unmatched. In germline, CDR1 is LNHDA, CDR2 SQIVND (reference sequence). CDR3 length equals 17 residues. The CDR3 sequence: CASQTPGGAPSGNTIYF. The CDR3 DNA follows: TGTGCCAGTCAGACTCCAGGGGGCGCTCCATCTGGAAACACCATATATTTT.

V is TRBV5-4 and J is TRBJ1-4; possibly TRBD1 for D (6 bases). The CDR3 totals 14 residues. Deletions cut 0 bases from V and 6 bases from J, with 9 bases between. Germline CDR1 reads SGHNT; CDR2 reads YYREEE (reference sequence). The DNA of the CDR3 is TGTGCCAGCAGCTTGGGGGACATAGATGAAAAACTGTTTTTT. Its translation: CASSLGDIDEKLFF.

This clone was seen only a few times. The V gene is TRBV6-5, the J gene TRBJ2-2; 7 nucleotides align to TRBD1. The length of the CDR3 is 13 residues. Germline values: CDR1 MNHEY, CDR2 SVGAGI. The V and J ends lost 9 bases and 3 bases, in that order; junction bases with no gene match: 4. The CDR3 region is CASTGVDTGELFF. CDR3 coding DNA: TGTGCCAGTACAGGGGTGGACACCGGGGAGCTGTTTTTT.

This sequence joins TRBV19 and TRBJ1-1; D is uncertain. The CDR3 runs to 13 residues. V was clipped by 7 bases and J by 1 base, with 10 bases between them. Germline loops: CDR1 LNHDA, CDR2 SQIVND (reference sequence). CDR3 amino acids: CASIHPGNTEAFF. CDR3 in DNA: TGTGCCAGTATCCACCCCGGGAACACTGAAGCTTTCTTT.

This sequence joins TRBV19 and TRBJ2-5; TRBD2 aligns across 14 bases. The CDR3 extends over 16 amino acids. Germline CDR1 and CDR2: LNHDA and SQIVND (reference sequence). The J segment lost 5 bases and the V segment lost 5 bases, leaving 7 bases of the junction unmatched. The CDR3 DNA reads as TGTGCCAGTAGTCGCCGACTAGCGGGGGGGTGGGAGACCCAGTACTTC. It is translated as CASSRRLAGGWETQYF. Variable domain in full (rest from reference TRBV19 and TRBJ2-5): DGGITQSPKYLFRKEGQNVTLSCEQNLNHDAMYWYRQDPGQGLRLIYYSQIVNDFQKGDIAEGYSVSREKKESFPLTVTSAQKNPTAFYLCASSRRLAGGWETQYFGPGTRLLVL.

The chain recombines TRBV10-2 with TRBJ1-2, with 12 bases fitting TRBD1. Germline loops: CDR1 WSHSY, CDR2 SAAADI. The V gene end was trimmed by 6 bases and the J gene end by 2 bases; junction bases not matched to a gene: 10. The CDR3 is 17 residues long. This CDR3 is CASSEGTGGLGNYGYTF. DNA for the CDR3: TGCGCCAGCAGCGAGGGGACAGGGGGCTTGGGAAACTATGGCTACACCTTC.

V usage is TRBV9 and J usage is TRBJ2-7; a weak D match, TRBD2 (6 bases). This CDR3 comprises 13 residues. Trimming took 0 bases from V and 3 from J, leaving 7 bases between them. The germline gives CDR1 SGDLS, CDR2 YYNGEE. The CDR3 protein is CASSVGGNYEQYF. CDR3 DNA sequence: TGTGCCAGCAGCGTAGGCGGGAACTACGAGCAGTACTTC.

This sequence joins TRBV7-6 and TRBJ2-5, with TRBD2 identical over 8 bases. The ends lost 5 bases at V and 5 bases at J; junction bases unmatched: 10. This CDR3 spans 15 amino acids. CDR1 and CDR2 (germline): SGHVS, FNYEAQ. The CDR3 nucleotides read TGTGCCAGCAGCACGTGGACTAGCCTGCTCGAGACCCAGTACTTC. The encoded protein is CASSTWTSLLETQYF.

The chain is built from TRBV15 and TRBJ1-2, with 8 bases lining up with TRBD1. V was clipped by 4 bases and J by 6 bases; unmatched bases: 7. Germline V gene sequence: CDR1 LNHNV, CDR2 YYDKDF (reference sequence). This CDR3 is built from 14 residues. CDR3 sequence: CATSKLGQGHGYTF. CDR3 nucleotide sequence: TGTGCCACCAGCAAACTAGGACAGGGTCATGGCTACACCTTC.

The V call is TRBV5-1, the J call TRBJ2-5; D unresolved. CDR3 length equals 14 residues. The V end was cut by 6 bases, the J end by 1 base, with 13 bases between. The germline gives CDR1 SGHRS, CDR2 YFSETQ. Written as DNA, the CDR3 is TGCGCCAGCAAAAGCGTCCGAAGCCAAGAGACCCAGTACTTC. It translates to CASKSVRSQETQYF.

The chain employs TRBV11-2 and TRBJ2-3; 8 positions agree with TRBD1. The ends lost 3 bases at V and 5 bases at J; junction bases unmatched: 10. Per germline, CDR1 SGHAT and CDR2 FQNNGV. The CDR3 is 16 amino acids. The chain's CDR3 is CASSFRGQVQGDTQYF. The CDR3 DNA reads as TGTGCCAGCAGCTTCCGGGGACAGGTTCAGGGAGATACGCAGTATTTT. The whole variable domain, filled in from reference TRBV11-2 and TRBJ2-3, reads EAGVAQSPRYKIIEKRQSVAFWCNPISGHATLYWYQQILGQGPKLLIQFQNNGVVDDSQLPKDRFSAERLKGVDSTLKIQPAKLEDSAVYLCASSFRGQVQGDTQYFGPGTRLTVL.

This clone was seen many times. The chain couples TRBV6-1 to TRBJ1-5, with 7 positions matching TRBD1. The CDR3 extends over 14 amino acids. After removal of 10 bases from V and 4 bases from J, the junction contained 10 bases not matched to a gene. CDR1 and CDR2 from the germline V gene are MNHNS and SASEGT. The CDR3 DNA follows: TGTGCCACAGGTTATACAGGGGAGAATCAGCCCCAGCATTTT. It specifies CATGYTGENQPQHF.

This clone was seen a handful of times. V usage is TRBV11-3 and J usage is TRBJ2-1, with 7 nucleotides matching TRBD1. The CDR3 totals 12 residues. V trimming: 10 bases; J trimming: 5 bases; junction bases outside the gene matches: 5. Germline V gives CDR1 SGHNT, CDR2 YENEEA. The CDR3 DNA follows: TGTGCCACTCGGACAGGAAACAATGAGCAGTTCTTC. Translation gives CATRTGNNEQFF.

Only a few counts were recorded for this clone. The rearrangement uses TRBV28 and TRBJ1-2; a possible D gene is TRBD1 (6 bases). CDR3 length: 14 residues. The V and J ends lost 6 bases and 8 bases respectively, with 19 bases between them. The germline gives CDR1 MDHEN, CDR2 SYDVKM. The CDR3 DNA is TGTGCCAGCAGGGAGGGGGGAGGGGGACGAGGCTACACCTTC. Its protein is CASREGGGGRGYTF.

The chain links TRBV6-6 to TRBJ1-5; D ambiguous. The CDR3 runs to 15 residues. Germline CDR1 reads MNHNY; CDR2 reads SVGAGI (reference sequence). Trimming left V 3 bases short and J 2 bases short, with 11 bases between. CDR3 protein: CASSYRGMGNQPQHF. In nucleotides, the CDR3 is TGTGCCAGCAGTTATCGGGGAATGGGCAATCAGCCCCAGCATTTT.

This clone is a singleton in its sample. CDR3 nucleotides: TGTGCCAGTAGGGACTCCGGGACTTGGAACACCGGGGAGCTGTTTTTT. This encodes CASRDSGTWNTGELFF. The chain is built from TRBV19 and TRBJ2-2; perhaps TRBD2 as D (6 bases). V shed 6 bases and J shed 1 base, with 15 bases lying between them. CDR3 size: 16 residues. Germline V gene lookup returns CDR1 LNHDA and CDR2 SQIVND (reference sequence).

The rearrangement links TRBV28 to TRBJ2-1, with no clear D. V was shortened by 7 bases and J by 6 bases, with 10 bases between the two germline ends. Germline CDR1 is MDHEN and CDR2 is SYDVKM. The CDR3 runs 12 residues. The CDR3 nucleotides read TGTGCCAGCAAGATGGCCCTCAATGAGCAGTTCTTC. Translating it yields CASKMALNEQFF.

V usage is TRBV27 and J usage is TRBJ2-2; tentatively, D is TRBD1 (5 bases). This CDR3 spans 17 amino acids. Germline V gene lookup returns CDR1 MNHEY and CDR2 SMNVEV (reference sequence). V dropped 5 bases and J dropped 4 bases, with 20 bases sitting between them. The DNA of the CDR3 is TGTGCCAGCAGTCAAAGGCCAGGGCGAGCTAGCACCGGGGAGCTGTTTTTT. Translation: CASSQRPGRASTGELFF.

The gene calls are TRBV19 and TRBJ1-5; 8 bases agree with TRBD1. V gave up 4 bases and J gave up 7 bases; unmatched junction bases: 6. The CDR3 sequence is 14 residues long. The germline gives CDR1 LNHDA, CDR2 SQIVND (reference sequence). CDR3 protein: CASSTGTGGQPQHF. The CDR3 coding sequence is TGTGCCAGTAGTACCGGGACAGGCGGCCAGCCCCAGCATTTT.

The CDR3 sequence is CASSLRTGDNSPLHF. The CDR3, as DNA: TGTGCCAGCAGTTTACGGACAGGGGATAATTCACCCCTCCACTTT. V gene TRBV28 combines with J gene TRBJ1-6; the match to TRBD1 covers 9 bases. Germline lookup yields CDR1 MDHEN and CDR2 SYDVKM. The CDR3 is made up of 15 amino acids. V shed 2 bases, J shed 5 bases, and the junction held 1 base outside the gene matches.

The V call is TRBV5-6, the J call TRBJ2-2; no definite D call. The V end was cut by 4 bases, the J end by 1 base, with 14 bases between. This CDR3 region has 16 residues. Germline assignment: CDR1 SGHDT and CDR2 YYEEEE. The CDR3 bases are TGTGCCAGCAGCCTCCGTAAGACTCTGAACACCGGGGAGCTGTTTTTT. It specifies CASSLRKTLNTGELFF. Full variable domain (missing parts from reference TRBV5-6 and TRBJ2-2): DAGVTQSPTHLIKTRGQQVTLRCSPKSGHDTVSWYQQALGQGPQFIFQYYEEEERQRGNFPDRFSGHQFPNYSSELNVNALLLGDSALYLCASSLRKTLNTGELFFGEGSRLTVL.

The rearrangement joins TRBV27 to TRBJ2-1; TRBD1 aligns across 7 bases. Germline values: CDR1 MNHEY, CDR2 SMNVEV (reference sequence). The CDR3 sequence is 13 residues long. The junction had 6 bases not matched to a gene; V was cut back by 6 bases and J by 7 bases. The CDR3 DNA reads as TGTGCCAGCAGGCTATCACAGGGGAATGAGCAGTTCTTC. Residues: CASRLSQGNEQFF.

The rearrangement uses TRBV11-3 and TRBJ1-1; D possibly corresponds to TRBD1 (6 bases). CDR3 length: 14 amino acids. V shed 4 bases and J shed 1 base, with 10 bases lying between them. The germline V gene encodes CDR1 SGHNT and CDR2 YENEEA. CDR3 sequence reads: CASSSWDKNTEAFF. CDR3 nucleotides: TGTGCCAGCAGCTCCTGGGACAAGAACACTGAAGCTTTCTTT. Complete variable domain (other parts from reference TRBV11-3 and TRBJ1-1): EAGVVQSPRYKIIEKKQPVAFWCNPISGHNTLYWYLQNLGQGPELLIRYENEEAVDDSQLPKDRFSAERLKGVDSTLKIQPAELGDSAVYLCASSSWDKNTEAFFGQGTRLTVV.

The rearrangement joins TRBV10-1 to TRBJ1-1; 8 bases are a match to TRBD1. Germline V gives CDR1 WNHNN, CDR2 SYGVQD (reference sequence). The CDR3 has 14 residues. V lost 4 bases and J lost 4; bases outside the gene matches: 5. The CDR3 loop reads CASSALGQGTEAFF. CDR3 nucleotides: TGCGCCAGCAGTGCGCTCGGACAGGGCACTGAAGCTTTCTTT.

V and J are TRBV27 and TRBJ1-5; 7 bases map to TRBD1. V shed 2 bases and J 4 bases; nucleotides not matched to a gene: 2. Germline loops: CDR1 MNHEY, CDR2 SMNVEV (reference sequence). The CDR3 sequence is 14 residues long. The CDR3 loop is CASSLRQGNQPQHF. The CDR3 region has the DNA TGTGCCAGCAGTTTAAGACAGGGAAATCAGCCCCAGCATTTT.

This clone was found a few times. The chain employs TRBV6-5 and TRBJ1-1; 10 bases align to TRBD1. The germline V gene encodes CDR1 MNHEY and CDR2 SVGAGI. This CDR3 comprises 15 residues. The V segment lost 5 bases and the J segment 1 base; nucleotides outside the gene matches: 4. CDR3 loop: CASSPDRGTNTEAFF. The CDR3 coding sequence is TGTGCCAGCAGTCCGGACAGGGGGACGAACACTGAAGCTTTCTTT.

CDR3: CASSYQGYSNQPQHF. The CDR3 coding sequence is TGTGCCAGCAGTTATCAGGGGTATAGCAATCAGCCCCAGCATTTT. The chain links TRBV27 to TRBJ1-5; maybe TRBD1 (6 bases). From germline, CDR1 is MNHEY and CDR2 SMNVEV (reference sequence). Trimming pared 4 bases from V and 0 bases from J, leaving 10 bases between. The CDR3 length is 15 residues.

The CDR3 nucleotides are TGTGCCAGCAGGGGGACTAGCGGGAGTGACAGCTCCTACAATGAGCAGTTCTTC. This encodes CASRGTSGSDSSYNEQFF. The V and J genes are TRBV7-9 and TRBJ2-1, with 14 bases lining up with TRBD2. The ends lost 6 bases at V and 0 bases at J; junction bases unmatched: 7. This CDR3 is 18 amino acids long. Germline V lookup: CDR1 SEHNR, CDR2 FQNEAQ (reference sequence).

The chain is built from TRBV11-2 and TRBJ2-7, with 8 nucleotides matching TRBD2. From germline, CDR1 is SGHAT and CDR2 FQNNGV. Trimming at V came to 1 base and at J to 6 bases, leaving 8 bases not matched to a gene. The CDR3 is made up of 15 amino acids. CDR3 protein: CASSLGFGGAPEQYF. CDR3 sequence (DNA): TGTGCCAGCAGCTTAGGTTTCGGGGGGGCGCCCGAGCAGTACTTC.

The rearrangement links TRBV2 to TRBJ1-4; D is uncertain. Germline V gene lookup returns CDR1 SNHLY and CDR2 FYNNEI. The CDR3 totals 13 residues. V was clipped by 8 bases and J by 4 bases, with 11 bases between them. The CDR3 loop reads CASVDTYNEKLFF. The CDR3 coding sequence is TGTGCCAGCGTCGACACCTATAATGAAAAACTGTTTTTT.